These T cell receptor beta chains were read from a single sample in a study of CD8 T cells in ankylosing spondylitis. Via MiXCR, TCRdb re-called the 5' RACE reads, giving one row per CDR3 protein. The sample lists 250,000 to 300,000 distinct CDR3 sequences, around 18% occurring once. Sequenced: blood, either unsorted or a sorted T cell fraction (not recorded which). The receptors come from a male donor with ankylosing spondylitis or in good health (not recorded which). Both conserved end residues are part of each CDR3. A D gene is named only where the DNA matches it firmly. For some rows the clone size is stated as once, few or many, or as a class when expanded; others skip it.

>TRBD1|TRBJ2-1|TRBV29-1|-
CSVVSLDRGSYNEQFF
TGCAGCGTTGTTAGTCTGGACAGGGGCTCCTACAATGAGCAGTTCTTC
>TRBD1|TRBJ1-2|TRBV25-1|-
CASRTGTEGGYTF
TGTGCCAGCAGAACCGGGACAGAAGGGGGCTACACCTTC
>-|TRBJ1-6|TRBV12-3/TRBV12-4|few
CASKGSRNSPLHF
TGTGCCAGCAAGGGGTCCCGGAATTCACCCCTCCACTTT
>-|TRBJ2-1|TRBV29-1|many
CSVDASTAHEQFF
TGCAGCGTTGATGCTAGTACCGCCCATGAGCAGTTCTTC
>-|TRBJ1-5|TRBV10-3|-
CAISEDSGGNQPQHF
TGTGCCATCAGTGAGGATTCGGGGGGCAATCAGCCCCAGCATTTT
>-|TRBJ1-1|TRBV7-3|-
CASSLDSVTEAFF
TGTGCCAGCAGCTTGGACAGCGTCACTGAAGCTTTCTTT
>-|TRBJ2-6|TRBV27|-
CASSLGVFGRSGANVLTF
TGTGCCAGCAGTTTAGGTGTTTTTGGACGCTCTGGGGCCAACGTCCTGACTTTC
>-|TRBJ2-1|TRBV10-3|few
CAISVTRNEQFF
TGTGCCATCAGTGTGACTCGCAATGAGCAGTTCTTC
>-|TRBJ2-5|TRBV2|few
CASSERSGGETQYF
TGTGCCAGCAGTGAACGTTCCGGGGGAGAGACCCAGTACTTC
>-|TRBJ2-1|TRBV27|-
CASNDGVNEQFF
TGTGCCAGTAATGATGGGGTCAATGAGCAGTTCTTC
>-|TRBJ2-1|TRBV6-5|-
CASSYGGGASYNEQFF
TGTGCCAGCAGTTACGGTGGCGGTGCCTCCTACAATGAGCAGTTCTTC
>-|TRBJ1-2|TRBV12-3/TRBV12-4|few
CASSLESRRAF
TGTGCCAGCAGTTTAGAAAGTAGGCGCGCCTTC
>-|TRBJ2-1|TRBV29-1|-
CSVRLYLYNEQFF
TGCAGCGTTCGGTTATACTTATACAATGAGCAGTTCTTC
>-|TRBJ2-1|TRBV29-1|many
CSVTGTYNEQFF
TGCAGCGTTACCGGGACCTACAATGAGCAGTTCTTC
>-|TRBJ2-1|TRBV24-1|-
CATSDYGWYNEQFF
TGTGCCACCAGTGATTATGGATGGTACAATGAGCAGTTCTTC
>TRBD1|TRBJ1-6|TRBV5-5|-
CASSLAGQNSPLHF
TGTGCCAGCAGCTTGGCGGGACAGAATTCACCCCTCCACTTT
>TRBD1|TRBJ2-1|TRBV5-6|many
CASSSYDRGDYNEQFF
TGTGCCAGCAGCTCATACGACAGGGGCGACTACAATGAGCAGTTCTTC
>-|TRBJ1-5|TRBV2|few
CASSDPRDLQPQHF
TGTGCCAGCAGTGACCCCAGGGATCTTCAGCCCCAGCATTTT
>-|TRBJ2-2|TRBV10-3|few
CAISESYGGELFF
TGTGCCATCAGTGAGTCGTACGGCGGGGAGCTGTTTTTT
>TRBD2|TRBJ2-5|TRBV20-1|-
CRARDPGGRHSEQETQYF
TGCAGGGCTAGAGATCCGGGCGGGAGGCATAGTGAGCAAGAGACCCAGTACTTC
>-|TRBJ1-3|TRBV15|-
CATSRGLAAGNTIYF
TGTGCCACCAGCAGAGGCTTGGCAGCTGGAAACACCATATATTTT
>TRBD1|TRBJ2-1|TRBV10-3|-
CAISERGQGEKEFF
TGTGCCATCAGTGAGCGGGGACAGGGAGAAAAGGAGTTCTTC
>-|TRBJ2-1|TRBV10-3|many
CAIGDNYNEQFF
TGTGCCATAGGGGACAACTACAATGAGCAGTTCTTC
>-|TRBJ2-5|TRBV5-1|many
CASSSPPQETQYF
TGCGCCAGCAGCTCGCCCCCCCAAGAGACCCAGTACTTC
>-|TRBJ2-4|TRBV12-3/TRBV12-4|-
CASSQALAKNIQYF
TGTGCCAGCAGCCAGGCCCTGGCCAAAAACATTCAGTACTTC
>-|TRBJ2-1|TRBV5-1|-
CASSSQLSSDNEQFF
TGCGCCAGCAGCTCACAGCTCTCCTCTGACAATGAGCAGTTCTTC
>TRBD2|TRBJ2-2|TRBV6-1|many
CASRNQAGGPTGELFF
TGTGCCAGCAGAAATCAAGCGGGAGGGCCAACCGGGGAGCTGTTTTTT